The following is a TCR beta chain sequence with its context. No antigen is known for it. There are no base qualities to consult, and no much larger clone falls within one base. The sequencing machine was an Illumina HiSeq 1500. TCRdb reran the public reads through fastp at Q25 and MiXCR, keeping productive beta chains. A single entry per CDR3 protein holds the most common genes and DNA from its merged rows. The sample data list about 830,000 distinct CDR3 sequences, and 32% of these were observed just once. Around 12% of the sample lies in the top ten. This entry is derived from a study of T cell repertoires in cytomegalovirus infection (dated by TCRdb to the late 2010s). About the investigation overall: The peptide stimulations were aimed at well-studied HLA-B-restricted epitopes as well as recently identified HLA-C-restricted CMV epitopes, whose presentation resists viral immunomodulation. Because public TCR beta signatures pointed to carriage of CMV infection together with the matching HLA type, the HLA type of each donor mattered for the analysis. The full study reports these points: The ex vivo response was dominated by HLA-C-restricted CMV-specific TCR beta clonotypes, which also provided the single most frequent clonotype in two of eight donors. Carriers of CMV infection plus the relevant HLA type were discriminated by the cumulative frequency of public TCR beta family members in the study cohort and in an independent approximately 400-donor cohort.

Clipping removes 5 bases from V and 1 base from J, with 19 as the unmatched junction base count. The CDR3 spans 19 residues, from the cysteine through the phenylalanine. Of all the DNA, just the CDR3 is kept, 57 bases in frame from base 1. As encoded in the germline V gene, CDR1 is SGHTA while CDR2 is FQGNSA. The treatment or condition tag for this specimen amounts to: in vitro stimulation with specific CMV peptide epitopes to enrich CMV-specific T cells. The material sequenced was cultured CD8+ T cells from PBMCs, taken from culture after CMV antigen stimulation. This chain is built from TRBV7-2 and TRBJ1-1; TRBD1 fits 7 bases in the junction. The origin of this receptor is a human donor in good health (CMV status not recorded). Some clones in this sample may be carry-over from other donors' samples. The nucleotides are TGTGCCAGCAGCCTAAACGCCCTTTTGAGAGGGGGCCAGAACACTGAAGCTTTCTTT. It codes for CASSLNALLRGGQNTEAFF.